This T cell receptor beta chain was documented in a study of T cells in Graves' hyperthyroidism and ophthalmopathy. About the research overall: Peripheral blood collection took place at initial diagnosis, before any treatment. Regarding the study as a whole: The majority of expanded thyroid clonotypes above 0.001 also appeared in blood.

Pregnant or lactating patients were excluded, as were those with uncontrolled infection or other autoimmune disease. The germline V and J ends were trimmed by 2 bases and 8 bases, with 7 bases remaining between them. Germline V gene sequence: CDR1 SNHLY, CDR2 FYNNEI. The length of the CDR3 is 12 residues. This clonotype was seen at least ten times. Its target is not known. Amplified TCR beta CDR3 regions derived from RNA transcripts. Researchers ran a first-round RT-PCR on the TCR CDR3 using the HTBI primer set. TCRdb re-analysed the multiplex PCR reads in MiXCR, keeping a single row per CDR3 protein. In the table there are fewer than 600,000 distinct CDR3 sequences, less than 15% of which are singletons.

The chain has TRBV2 and TRBJ2-1, with a weak D call TRBD2 (5 bases). The origin of this receptor is a woman aged 40 to 50 with Graves' hyperthyroidism. The sample comprised blood. The CDR3: CASSETEDEQFF. The CDR3 DNA sequence: TGTGCCAGCAGTGAAACGGAGGATGAGCAGTTCTTC.